This record looks at one T cell receptor (beta chain) sequence and its context. Its antigen remains unknown. PCR was performed a second time for 7 to 11 cycles using a sample-barcoded 5' primer and a J-beta primer mix. TCRdb analysed the 5' RACE reads with MiXCR anew, one entry per CDR3 protein. The sample includes some 1.4 million distinct CDR3 sequences, 42% of them seen just once. This record belongs to a study of blood T cells in healthy people across ages. Whole-study results and caveats: PBMCs that were unsorted prevented a conclusive naive versus antigen-experienced comparison. Age showed a roughly linear inverse relationship with TCR beta diversity per million T cells. CMV status of donors was unknown, possibly confounding expanded clonotype changes.

This CDR3 contains 15 residues. Germline V gives CDR1 SEHNR, CDR2 FQNEAQ (reference sequence). The rearrangement joins TRBV7-9 to TRBJ2-5; 7 bases fit TRBD2. The end of the DNA aligns better with TRBJ2-1, so the J call may be wrong. The clonotype comes from a woman between 18 and 30 years old in good health. Sequencing input: blood. CDR3 protein: CASSLGSGGSETQFF. CDR3 nucleotide sequence: TGTGCCAGCAGCTTAGGTTCGGGGGGTTCAGAGACCCAGTTCTTC.